The 27 T cell receptor beta chains below were found in one sample sequenced in a study of human T cells and chemical hapten exposure. Each CDR3 protein gets one entry after TCRdb re-called the RACE reads with MiXCR. The table includes 30,000 to 40,000 distinct CDR3 sequences, roughly 9.5% detected once. Sample time point: patch test 3, about 24 weeks after DPC sensitization. Treatment here: therapeutic diphenylcyclopropenone sensitization with weekly scalp DPC. It was unfractionated whole blood from which total RNA was extracted. Sequenced here: whole blood, sampled in connection with sensitization to the hapten diphenylcyclopropenone (DPC). The source is a man in his fifties or sixties with alopecia areata. Some clones in this sample may be carry-over from other donors' samples.

This clonotype was seen more than once but under ten times. V is TRBV20-1 and J is TRBJ2-7, with 8 bases lining up with TRBD2. CDR1 is DFQATT, CDR2 SNEGSKA, per germline (reference sequence). V lost 2 bases and J lost 3; bases outside the gene matches: 6. The CDR3 runs to 14 residues. The CDR3 loop is CSARKAGAHYEQYF. The DNA of the CDR3 is TGCAGTGCTAGAAAAGCGGGAGCCCACTACGAGCAGTACTTC.

This clonotype was detected ten times or more. V gene TRBV9 combines with J gene TRBJ2-2; D unresolved. The V gene lost 5 bases and the J gene lost 5 bases, with 13 bases spanning the gap. This CDR3 region has 14 residues. Germline V gene sequence: CDR1 SGDLS, CDR2 YYNGEE. The DNA for the CDR3 is TGTGCCAGCAGTCCCCAACCTATTACCGGGGAGCTGTTTTTT. Translated, it gives CASSPQPITGELFF.

The genes are TRBV7-2 and TRBJ1-2; D remains unclear. The CDR3 extends over 14 amino acids. V was cut by 3 bases and J by 4 bases, with 12 bases left in between. Germline loops: CDR1 SGHTA, CDR2 FQGNSA. The CDR3 DNA sequence: TGTGCCAGCAGCTTCATCGGCGGGTTCTATGGCTACACCTTC. Translated, it gives CASSFIGGFYGYTF.

This chain joins TRBV6-1 and TRBJ2-7, with no clear D. V was trimmed by 2 bases and J by 10 bases, leaving 6 bases between them. Germline V gene lookup returns CDR1 MNHNS and CDR2 SASEGT. This CDR3 comprises 10 residues. CDR3 DNA sequence: TGTGCCAGCAGTGAAAGGGAACAGTACTTC. It codes for CASSEREQYF.

The gene calls are TRBV29-1 and TRBJ2-7; 8 bases line up with TRBD2. The CDR3 spans 12 residues. The germline V gene has CDR1 SQVTM and CDR2 ANQGSEA. After removal of 5 bases from V and 9 bases from J, the junction contained 9 bases not matched to a gene. CDR3 nucleotides: TGCAGCGTTCAGCGGGAGAGTCACGCGCAGTACTTC. Its protein is CSVQRESHAQYF.

This clonotype has a count of ten or more. This chain joins TRBV5-1 and TRBJ1-1, with D possibly matching TRBD1 (5 bases). Germline lookup yields CDR1 SGHRS and CDR2 YFSETQ. V lost 3 bases, J lost 0 bases, and 15 bases lay in between. CDR3 length equals 16 residues. CDR3 loop: CASSSTVGQLNTEAFF. CDR3 coding DNA: TGCGCCAGCAGCTCGACAGTAGGGCAGTTGAACACTGAAGCTTTCTTT.

This clonotype was seen ten or more times. The chain carries TRBV7-9 and TRBJ1-2, with 8 bases lining up with TRBD1. The CDR3 consists of 16 residues. The ends lost 0 bases at V and 4 bases at J; junction bases unmatched: 7. Germline CDR1 and CDR2: SEHNR and FQNEAQ (reference sequence). The CDR3, as DNA: TGTGCCAGCAGCTTAGCTATGGGACAGGAGTTCTATGGCTACACCTTC. Encoded protein: CASSLAMGQEFYGYTF.

The chain recombines TRBV4-1 with TRBJ1-1; D possibly corresponds to TRBD1 (5 bases). V was shortened by 4 bases and J by 5 bases, with 17 bases between the two germline ends. The CDR3 is made up of 15 amino acids. The germline gives CDR1 MGHRA, CDR2 YSYEKL. The DNA of the CDR3 is TGCGCCAGCAGCCGGTACCGGGACGCTGAAACTGAAGCTTTCTTT. Translating it yields CASSRYRDAETEAFF.

This clonotype has ten or more counts. The chain recombines TRBV28 with TRBJ2-7, with 7 bases that match TRBD1. V gave up 8 bases and J gave up 6 bases; unmatched junction bases: 7. CDR1 MDHEN and CDR2 SYDVKM come from the germline V gene. CDR3 length: 12 residues. CDR3 region: CASGTVGSEQYF. The CDR3 nucleotides are TGTGCCAGCGGGACAGTAGGGTCCGAGCAGTACTTC. Variable domain in full (rest from reference TRBV28 and TRBJ2-7): DVKVTQSSRYLVKRTGEKVFLECVQDMDHENMFWYRQDPGLGLRLIYFSYDVKMKEKGDIPEGYSVSREKKERFSLILESASTNQTSMYLCASGTVGSEQYFGPGTRLTVT.

This clonotype was observed many times. This chain connects TRBV18 to TRBJ1-1; weak D call: TRBD1 (6 bases). Germline V gene data show CDR1 as KGHSH and CDR2 as LQKENI. The CDR3 sequence is 14 residues long. Trimming left V 1 base short and J 7 bases short, with 13 bases between. The DNA of the CDR3 is TGTGCCAGCTCACCACAACAGGGATCGATTGAAGCTTTCTTT. This codes for CASSPQQGSIEAFF. Drawing the rest from reference TRBV18 and TRBJ1-1, the complete variable domain is NAGVMQNPRHLVRRRGQEARLRCSPMKGHSHVYWYRQLPEEGLKFMVYLQKENIIDESGMPKERFSAEFPKEGPSILRIQQVVRGDSAAYFCASSPQQGSIEAFFGQGTRLTVV.

J is TRBJ1-2 and V is TRBV4-1; D gene uncertain. Trimming shortened V by 1 base and J by 2 bases, and 8 bases separated the two germline ends. The CDR3 runs to 14 residues. Germline CDR1 reads MGHRA; CDR2 reads YSYEKL. The CDR3, as DNA: TGCGCCAGCAGCCAAGTTGGGTCAAACTATGGCTACACCTTC. Its translation: CASSQVGSNYGYTF.

Many counts were recorded for this clonotype. The V and J genes are TRBV7-9 and TRBJ2-3, with TRBD1 matching over 8 bases. This CDR3 has 14 amino acids. Germline lookup yields CDR1 SEHNR and CDR2 FQNEAQ (reference sequence). After removal of 3 bases from V and 5 bases from J, the junction contained 4 bases not matched to a gene. CDR3 nucleotides: TGTGCCAGCAGCTTCCGACAGGGGATAGATACGCAGTATTTT. Translation gives CASSFRQGIDTQYF. Using reference TRBV7-9 and TRBJ2-3 for the parts outside the CDR3, the full variable domain is DTGVSQNPRHKITKRGQNVTFRCDPISEHNRLYWYRQTLGQGPEFLTYFQNEAQLEKSRLLSDRFSAERPKGSFSTLEIQRTEQGDSAMYLCASSFRQGIDTQYFGPGTRLTVL.

This clonotype was counted many times. This chain joins TRBV7-2 and TRBJ2-7; 8 bases line up with TRBD2. Germline values: CDR1 SGHTA, CDR2 FQGNSA. The CDR3 loop spans 16 amino acids. The J segment lost 0 bases and the V segment lost 5 bases, leaving 9 bases of the junction unmatched. CDR3 nucleotides: TGTGCCAGCAGCCTTGAGAGCGGGAGTGCCTCCTACGAGCAGTACTTC. It translates to CASSLESGSASYEQYF.

This clonotype turned up a few times. V is TRBV29-1 and J is TRBJ2-1; 15 nucleotides line up with TRBD2. The CDR3 totals 17 residues. Germline lookup yields CDR1 SQVTM and CDR2 ANQGSEA. V lost 3 bases and J lost 0; bases outside the gene matches: 3. CDR3 bases: TGCAGCGTTGATGGGACTAGCGGGGGGAGCTCCTACAATGAGCAGTTCTTC. Encoded protein: CSVDGTSGGSSYNEQFF.

The V gene is TRBV28, the J gene TRBJ2-7; D is uncertain. The CDR3 has 14 residues. The V gene lost 2 bases and the J gene lost 3 bases, with 11 bases spanning the gap. Germline CDR1 MDHEN, CDR2 SYDVKM. The CDR3 bases are TGTGCCAGCAGTTTAGTGCCCACCCTCTACGAGCAGTACTTC. Its protein is CASSLVPTLYEQYF.

This clonotype was picked up many times. V gene TRBV7-8 combines with J gene TRBJ2-3; 8 nucleotides agree with TRBD2. CDR1 is SGHVS and CDR2 is FQNEAQ in the germline V gene. The CDR3 has 16 residues. V lost 8 bases, J lost 0 bases, and 10 bases stayed unmatched. CDR3 in amino acids: CASGDRAGGSTDTQYF. The CDR3, as DNA: TGTGCCAGCGGGGATAGGGCGGGAGGAAGCACAGATACGCAGTATTTT.

This clonotype was seen at least ten times. The J gene is TRBJ2-5, the V gene TRBV25-1; D tentatively fits TRBD1 or TRBD2 (5 bases each). Germline assignment: CDR1 MGHDK and CDR2 SYGVNS. The CDR3 runs to 14 residues. V dropped 3 bases and J dropped 4 bases, with 12 bases sitting between them. The CDR3 region is CASSEPGGTETQYF. The CDR3 DNA reads TGTGCCAGCAGTGAGCCTGGTGGGACAGAGACCCAGTACTTC.

There are many counts of this clonotype. The chain is built from TRBV13 and TRBJ2-2; 9 nucleotides line up with TRBD1. Germline trimming cut 2 bases from V and 4 bases from J; bases unmatched to any gene: 5. Germline V gene lookup returns CDR1 PRHDT and CDR2 FYEKMQ (reference sequence). The CDR3 runs 16 residues. In DNA form, the CDR3 reads TGTGCCAGCAGCTTAAACCCGGGACAGGGCACCGGGGAGCTGTTTTTT. This sequence encodes CASSLNPGQGTGELFF.

With regard to this clonotype: A much larger clone differs from this one at a single base, so this may be a read error. The chain couples TRBV5-1 to TRBJ2-7, with TRBD1 as a possible D gene (6 bases). With 1 base removed from V and 0 bases from J, the gap between germline ends came to 14 bases. Germline CDR1 SGHRS, CDR2 YFSETQ. CDR3 length: 16 amino acids. For the CDR3, the DNA is TGCGCCAGCAGCTTGCCCGGACAGAGTATCTCCTACGAGCAGTACTTC. It yields the protein CASSLPGQSISYEQYF.

This clonotype was counted at least ten times. The chain uses TRBV28 and TRBJ2-7, with D possibly matching TRBD2 (6 bases). V shed 7 bases and J shed 0 bases, with 7 bases lying between them. This CDR3 comprises 12 residues. Germline V lookup: CDR1 MDHEN, CDR2 SYDVKM. CDR3 amino acids: CASTTSSYEQYF. Written as DNA, the CDR3 is TGTGCCAGCACGACTAGCTCCTACGAGCAGTACTTC.

This clonotype was picked up many times. This chain uses TRBV29-1 with TRBJ1-1; D is perhaps TRBD1 (5 bases). The germline V gene encodes CDR1 SQVTM and CDR2 ANQGSEA. This CDR3 has 12 amino acids. Trimming took off 4 bases at V and 4 bases at J, with 10 bases between the two ends. The CDR3 nucleotides read TGCAGCGTTGGGCAGGGAGGCACTGAAGCTTTCTTT. Translated: CSVGQGGTEAFF.

This clonotype was counted ten times or more. This chain's CDR3 is CAISEASSGRRNQETQYF. The CDR3 coding sequence is TGTGCCATCAGTGAGGCCTCTAGCGGGAGGCGAAACCAAGAGACCCAGTACTTC. The chain has TRBV10-3 and TRBJ2-5; 11 bases are a match to TRBD2. After removal of 2 bases from V and 0 bases from J, the junction contained 8 bases not matched to a gene. Germline CDR1 and CDR2: ENHRY and SYGVKD. There are 18 residues in the CDR3.

This clonotype was seen at least ten times. DNA of the CDR3: TGTGCCAGCAGTGGAAACCCCGGGACACCTAACACTGAAGCTTTCTTT. This sequence encodes CASSGNPGTPNTEAFF. The chain uses TRBV12-3 or TRBV12-4 and TRBJ1-1; D is perhaps TRBD1 (6 bases). This CDR3 is built from 16 residues. Trimming stripped 5 bases from V and 2 bases from J, with 18 bases between.

Notes on this clonotype: An end of the junction does not agree with germline; a read error may underlie this. This rearrangement joins TRBV29-1 to TRBJ2-7, with TRBD1 matching over 7 bases. The CDR3 covers 14 residues. Germline V gene data show CDR1 as SQVTM and CDR2 as ANQGSEA. CDR3 DNA: TGCAGCGTTGGGGGACAGTCCATCTCCTACGAGCAGCACTTC. It specifies CSVGGQSISYEQHF.

This clonotype was detected only a few times. The chain is built from TRBV14 and TRBJ1-2; the D is unclear. Trimming took 8 bases from V and 0 from J, leaving 10 bases between them. Per the germline V gene, CDR1 is SGHDN and CDR2 is FVKESK. CDR3 size: 13 residues. CDR3 loop: CASSRTANYGYTF. The CDR3 bases are TGTGCCAGCTCTCGGACGGCTAACTATGGCTACACCTTC.

V is TRBV28 and J is TRBJ2-3; 13 positions match TRBD2. The V gene end was trimmed by 2 bases and the J gene end by 0 bases; junction bases not matched to a gene: 5. The CDR3 covers 18 residues. Germline CDR1 MDHEN, CDR2 SYDVKM. The CDR3 DNA is TGTGCCAGCAGTTTAGGGACTAGCGGGGTACCTAGCACAGATACGCAGTATTTT. Translated, it gives CASSLGTSGVPSTDTQYF.

The rearrangement uses TRBV27 and TRBJ2-3, with 8 bases lining up with TRBD2. This CDR3 has 13 amino acids. Germline V gene lookup returns CDR1 MNHEY and CDR2 SMNVEV (reference sequence). The J segment lost 8 bases and the V segment lost 5 bases, leaving 6 bases of the junction unmatched. The CDR3 DNA is TGTGCCAGCAGTCGGGAGGGCCGAGGTACGCAGTATTTT. It codes for CASSREGRGTQYF.